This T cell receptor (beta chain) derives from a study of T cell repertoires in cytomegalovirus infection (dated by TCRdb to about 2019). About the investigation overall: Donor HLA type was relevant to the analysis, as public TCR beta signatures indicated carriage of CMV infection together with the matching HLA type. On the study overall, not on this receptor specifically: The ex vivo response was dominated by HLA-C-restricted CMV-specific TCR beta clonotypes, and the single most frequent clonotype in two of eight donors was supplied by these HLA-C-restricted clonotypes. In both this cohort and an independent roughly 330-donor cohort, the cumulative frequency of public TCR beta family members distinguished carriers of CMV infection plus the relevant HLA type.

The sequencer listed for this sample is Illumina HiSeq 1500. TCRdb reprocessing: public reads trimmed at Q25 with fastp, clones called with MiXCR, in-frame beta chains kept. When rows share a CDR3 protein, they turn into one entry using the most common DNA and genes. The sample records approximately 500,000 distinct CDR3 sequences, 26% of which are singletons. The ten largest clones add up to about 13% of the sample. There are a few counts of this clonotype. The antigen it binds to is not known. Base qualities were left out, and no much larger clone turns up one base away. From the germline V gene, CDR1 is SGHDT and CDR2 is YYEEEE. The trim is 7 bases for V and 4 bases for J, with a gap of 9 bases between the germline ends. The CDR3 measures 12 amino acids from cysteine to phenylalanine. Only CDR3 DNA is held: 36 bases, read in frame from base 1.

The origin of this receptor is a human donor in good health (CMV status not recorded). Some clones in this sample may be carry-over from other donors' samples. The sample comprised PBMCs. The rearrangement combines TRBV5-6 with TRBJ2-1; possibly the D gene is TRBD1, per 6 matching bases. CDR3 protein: CASGTRYNEQFF. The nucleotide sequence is TGTGCCAGCGGGACACGGTACAATGAGCAGTTCTTC.